This T cell receptor (beta chain) was identified during a study of blood T cells in healthy people across ages. Whole-study findings and limits: Among T cells, TCR beta diversity per million cells dropped roughly linearly as age rose.

A few counts support this clonotype. What it recognizes is unknown. The germline V gene encodes CDR1 SQVTM and CDR2 ANQGSEA. The CDR3 runs to 14 residues. Combining a sample-barcoded 5' primer with a J-beta primer mix, a second PCR ran for roughly 6 to 12 cycles. TCRdb independently ran MiXCR on the 5' RACE reads; one entry per CDR3 protein. The sample has under 1,000,000 distinct CDR3 sequences, about half seen once. The sequenced sample was blood. This receptor was taken from an elderly man in good health. The V gene is TRBV29-1, the J gene TRBJ2-4; a weak D match, TRBD1 (6 bases). The tail of the sequence fits TRBJ2-7 better, so the J call may be wrong. CDR3 DNA sequence: TGCAGCGTTGAGGTAACAGGGCAGGGAGACGAGCAGTACTTC. Protein: CSVEVTGQGDEQYF.